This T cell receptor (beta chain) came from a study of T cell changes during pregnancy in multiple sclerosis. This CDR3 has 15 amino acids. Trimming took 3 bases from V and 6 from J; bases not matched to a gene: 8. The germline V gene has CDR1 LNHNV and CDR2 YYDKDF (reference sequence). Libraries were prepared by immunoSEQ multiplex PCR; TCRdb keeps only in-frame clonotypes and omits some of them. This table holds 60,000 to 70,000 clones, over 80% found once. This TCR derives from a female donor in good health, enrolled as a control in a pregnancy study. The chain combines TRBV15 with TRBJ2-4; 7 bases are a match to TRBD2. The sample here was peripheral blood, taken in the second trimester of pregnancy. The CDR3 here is CATSSTRDYSNIQYF. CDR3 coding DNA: TGTGCCACCAGCAGCACCCGGGACTACTCAAACATTCAGTACTTC.